This T cell receptor beta chain emerged from a study of blood T cell repertoires in COVID-19. Background on the study: The samples span acute and convalescent COVID-19 from the United States, Italy and Spain. Sources were T cells, B-cell-depleted T cells, or PBMCs; the material itself was cDNA or gDNA.

In the source study's methods: Using reference gene primer amplification, nucleated cell counts were estimated. The repertoire was sequenced with immunoSEQ multiplex PCR; TCRdb's copy has only in-frame clones and lacks some. V and J calls plus clone size are reproduced from that table; the DNA served to infer D and trimming. The sample shows around 68,000 clones, 90% to 95% of them seen only once. This clone was observed a single time. CDR3 length: 13 amino acids. Per the germline V gene, CDR1 is SQVTM and CDR2 is ANQGSEA. The J segment lost 6 bases and the V segment lost 6 bases, leaving 9 bases of the junction unmatched.

Sequencing used peripheral blood. J is TRBJ2-3 and V is TRBV29-1, with 7 bases fitting TRBD1. The source is a man aged 65-85 years with active COVID-19. This CDR3 is CSVETGRTDTQYF. The CDR3 DNA sequence: TGCAGCGTCGAGACAGGGAGAACGGATACGCAGTATTTT.